What follows are 18 T cell receptor beta chains derived from one specimen sequenced in a study of T cell repertoires in aging, cancer and after chemotherapy (dated by TCRdb to the late 2010s). Instead of sorted cells or RNA, genomic DNA extracted from peripheral blood served as the source for amplifying TCR beta rearrangements. Sequenced using an Illumina MiSeq. Multiplex touch-down PCR with a mixed TRB-A/B primer pool was used to amplify rearranged TRB sequences covering the V, D and J segments. TCRdb reanalyzed the raw reads on its own, using fastp at Q25 for trimming and MiXCR for clone calling, and kept in-frame beta chains. Each entry is one CDR3 protein sequence, shown with its most common DNA and genes. The sample has some 1,000 distinct CDR3 sequences on record, 20% to 25% of them singletons. The ten top clones hold roughly a quarter of the sample. The sample consisted of blood. These receptors were obtained from a human donor with a solid tumor.

This clonotype is large (0.1 to 1%) in the sample. V gene TRBV6-5 combines with J gene TRBJ2-7; D call uncertain. The CDR3 totals 15 residues. V was trimmed by 2 bases and J by 0 bases, leaving 11 bases between them. In germline, CDR1 is MNHEY, CDR2 SVGAGI. The chain's CDR3 is CASSYSDTSSYEQYF. The CDR3 DNA sequence: TGTGCCAGCAGTTACAGCGACACAAGCTCCTACGAGCAGTACTTC.

This clonotype is large in the sample. The V and J genes are TRBV19 and TRBJ1-1, with 10 bases identical to TRBD1. The V gene end was trimmed by 4 bases and the J gene end by 5 bases; junction bases not matched to a gene: 7. Germline lookup yields CDR1 LNHDA and CDR2 SQIVND (reference sequence). This CDR3 has 15 residues. The CDR3 spells CASSTRDRGQTEAFF. Written as DNA, the CDR3 is TGTGCCAGTAGTACTCGGGACAGGGGACAGACTGAAGCTTTCTTT.

About this clonotype itself: A much larger clone lies a single base off, so this may be a read error. This chain uses TRBV6-5 with TRBJ2-7, with 10 bases identical to TRBD1. Germline CDR1 reads MNHEY; CDR2 reads SVGAGI. The CDR3 contains 15 residues. Losses at the gene ends were 8 bases for V and 5 bases for J; bases not matched to a gene: 12. CDR3 sequence: CASGAPGQGSDEQYF. The CDR3 DNA reads as TGTGCCAGCGGTGCCCCGGGACAGGGGTCCGACGAGCAGTACTTC.

This sequence joins TRBV12-3 or TRBV12-4 and TRBJ1-4; possible D gene TRBD1, 6 bases. The CDR3 runs to 15 residues. V was trimmed by 5 bases and J by 8 bases, leaving 18 bases between them. CDR3 protein: CASSLGGGLREKLFF. CDR3 nucleotides: TGTGCCAGCAGTCTTGGGGGGGGGCTTCGAGAAAAACTGTTTTTT.

The CDR3: CASSPAGDPRETQYF. The CDR3 DNA follows: TGCGCCAGCAGCCCCGCAGGAGACCCAAGGGAGACCCAGTACTTC. The J gene is TRBJ2-5, the V gene TRBV4-1; no firm D call. This CDR3 has 15 residues. In germline, CDR1 is MGHRA, CDR2 YSYEKL. With 4 bases removed from V and 5 bases from J, the gap between germline ends came to 17 bases.

This clonotype is termed medium-sized. The chain uses TRBV12-3 or TRBV12-4 and TRBJ1-3; a weak D match, TRBD1 (5 bases). V was pared by 3 bases and J by 4 bases, with 16 bases between. This CDR3 is 16 amino acids long. The CDR3 loop reads CASSFGDYLAGNTIYF. DNA for the CDR3: TGTGCCAGCAGTTTCGGGGACTACCTCGCCGGAAACACCATATATTTT.

This clonotype was seen a few times. J is TRBJ2-7 and V is TRBV18; 8 bases align to TRBD1. V lost 4 bases to trimming and J lost 2 bases; unmatched junction nucleotides: 7. CDR3 length: 15 residues. Germline V gives CDR1 KGHSH, CDR2 LQKENI. In DNA, the CDR3 is TGTGCCAGCTCACGGTCGACAGGGGTGGCCTACGAGCAGTACTTC. Protein: CASSRSTGVAYEQYF.

This clonotype ranks as large. V gene TRBV12-3 or TRBV12-4 combines with J gene TRBJ1-2, with D unclear. This CDR3 has 12 residues. V lost 6 bases and J lost 7, with 12 bases in between. This CDR3 reads CASSLSRGGYTF. The DNA for the CDR3 is TGTGCCAGCAGCCTTAGTCGGGGTGGCTACACCTTC.

The V call is TRBV5-5, the J call TRBJ1-1, with D tentatively TRBD1 (5 bases). Germline V gene lookup returns CDR1 SGHKS and CDR2 YYEKEE (reference sequence). V gave up 4 bases and J gave up 1 base, with 11 bases separating them. The CDR3 spans 14 residues. CDR3 nucleotide sequence: TGTGCCAGCAGCGGCCCCGGGGGGAACACTGAAGCTTTCTTT. It translates to CASSGPGGNTEAFF.

In its sample, this clonotype is large. The chain employs TRBV20-1 and TRBJ1-2; possible D gene TRBD1, 5 bases. Trimming took off 4 bases at V and 7 bases at J, with 16 bases between the two ends. CDR3 length equals 13 residues. Germline V lookup: CDR1 DFQATT, CDR2 SNEGSKA (reference sequence). CDR3 bases: TGCAGTGCTACCTCCGGGACCGCCAGTGGCTACACCTTC. The encoded protein is CSATSGTASGYTF.

The chain links TRBV6-1 to TRBJ2-7; 8 bases are a match to TRBD1. Germline V gene sequence: CDR1 MNHNS, CDR2 SASEGT. V lost 4 bases, J lost 2 bases, and 4 bases stayed unmatched. The CDR3 is made up of 14 amino acids. The CDR3 is CASSAGTGPYEQYF. Here the CDR3 DNA reads TGTGCCAGCAGTGCAGGGACAGGCCCCTACGAGCAGTACTTC.

The table lists this clonotype with a few counts. The chain combines TRBV5-4 with TRBJ1-4; the D is unclear. This CDR3 contains 16 residues. Per the germline V gene, CDR1 is SGHNT and CDR2 is YYREEE (reference sequence). V lost 0 bases, J lost 0 bases, and 9 bases lay in between. This CDR3 is CASSLAATATNEKLFF. DNA of the CDR3: TGTGCCAGCAGCTTGGCCGCGACGGCAACTAATGAAAAACTGTTTTTT.

This clonotype has only a few counts. The chain couples TRBV7-2 to TRBJ2-3; D gene unclear. CDR3 length equals 12 residues. The V end was cut by 5 bases, the J end by 5 bases, with 8 bases between. In germline, CDR1 is SGHTA, CDR2 FQGNSA. CDR3 in DNA: TGTGCCAGCAGCCCCCGGCAAGATACGCAGTATTTT. It encodes CASSPRQDTQYF. The full variable domain, its missing parts supplied by reference TRBV7-2 and TRBJ2-3, is GAGVSQSPSNKVTEKGKDVELRCDPISGHTALYWYRQSLGQGLEFLIYFQGNSAPDKSGLPSDRFSAERTGGSVSTLTIQRTQQEDSAVYLCASSPRQDTQYFGPGTRLTVL.

The chain combines TRBV13 with TRBJ2-7; 11 bases fit TRBD1. From germline, CDR1 is PRHDT and CDR2 FYEKMQ (reference sequence). CDR3 size: 16 residues. V dropped 5 bases and J dropped 1; count of bases not matched to a gene: 7. The CDR3 region is CASSLWTGGDSYEQYF. In nucleotides, the CDR3 is TGTGCCAGCAGCCTCTGGACAGGGGGCGATTCCTACGAGCAGTACTTC.

This clonotype was picked up one time. It may be a read error: a sequence one base away is much more abundant. V is TRBV7-9 and J is TRBJ1-6, with no clear D. Looked up from germline, CDR1 is SEHNR and CDR2 is FQNEAQ (reference sequence). The CDR3 is 13 amino acids. Trimming left V 4 bases short and J 8 bases short, with 9 bases between. The chain's CDR3 is CASSSQVDSPLHF. For the CDR3, the DNA is TGTGCCAGCAGCTCCCAGGTGGATTCACCCCTCCACTTT.

Judged by abundance, this clonotype is medium-sized. The genes are TRBV27 and TRBJ1-1; TRBD1 might be the D (5 bases). V was pared by 5 bases and J by 0 bases, with 22 bases between. CDR3 length equals 18 residues. Germline CDR1 is MNHEY and CDR2 is SMNVEV (reference sequence). The DNA for the CDR3 is TGTGCCAGCAGTCCCCTGGGGACGAGCTGGTCCATGAACACTGAAGCTTTCTTT. This gives the protein CASSPLGTSWSMNTEAFF.

This clonotype is medium-sized. The genes are TRBV6-5 and TRBJ1-1; D is ambiguous. CDR3 size: 12 residues. Germline V gene data show CDR1 as MNHEY and CDR2 as SVGAGI. Trimming took off 6 bases at V and 0 bases at J, with 5 bases between the two ends. The DNA of the CDR3 is TGTGCCAGCAGGGAGCTGAACACTGAAGCTTTCTTT. Amino acid sequence: CASRELNTEAFF.

This clonotype was seen only a few times. The chain carries TRBV5-1 and TRBJ1-4, with TRBD1 identical over 8 bases. Germline V gene data show CDR1 as SGHRS and CDR2 as YFSETQ. V shed 3 bases, J shed 8 bases, and the junction held 6 bases outside the gene matches. The CDR3 is 14 amino acids. The CDR3 bases are TGCGCCAGCAGCTCAGGACAGGGTGGCGAAAAACTGTTTTTT. It specifies CASSSGQGGEKLFF. Looking up the rest from reference TRBV5-1 and TRBJ1-4 gives the full variable domain: KAGVTQTPRYLIKTRGQQVTLSCSPISGHRSVSWYQQTPGQGLQFLFEYFSETQRNKGNFPGRFSGRQFSNSRSEMNVSTLELGDSALYLCASSSGQGGEKLFFGSGTQLSVL.